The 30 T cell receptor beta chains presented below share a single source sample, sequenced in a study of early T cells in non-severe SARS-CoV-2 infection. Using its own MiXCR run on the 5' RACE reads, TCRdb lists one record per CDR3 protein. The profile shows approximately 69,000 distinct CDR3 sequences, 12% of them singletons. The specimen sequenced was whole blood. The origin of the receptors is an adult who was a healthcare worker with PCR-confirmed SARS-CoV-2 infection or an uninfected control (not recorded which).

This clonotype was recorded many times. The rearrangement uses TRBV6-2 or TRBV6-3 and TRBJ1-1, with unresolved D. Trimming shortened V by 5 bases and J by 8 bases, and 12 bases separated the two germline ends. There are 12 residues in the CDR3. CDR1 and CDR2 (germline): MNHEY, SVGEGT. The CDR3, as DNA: TGTGCCAGCAGTAAGGGTGCGAGCGAAGCTTTCTTT. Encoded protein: CASSKGASEAFF.

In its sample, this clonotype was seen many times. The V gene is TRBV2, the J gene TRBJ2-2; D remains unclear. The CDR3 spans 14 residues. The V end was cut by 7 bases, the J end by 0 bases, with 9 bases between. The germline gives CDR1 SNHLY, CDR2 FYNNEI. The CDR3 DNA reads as TGTGCCAGCAAGAGGAACCCGAACACCGGGGAGCTGTTTTTT. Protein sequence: CASKRNPNTGELFF.

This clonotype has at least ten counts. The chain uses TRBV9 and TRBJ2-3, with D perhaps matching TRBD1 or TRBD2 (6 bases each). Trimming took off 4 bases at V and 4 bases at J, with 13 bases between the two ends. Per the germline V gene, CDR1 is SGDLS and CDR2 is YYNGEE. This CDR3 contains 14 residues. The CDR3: CASSRGQSPDTQYF. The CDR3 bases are TGTGCCAGCAGCCGGGGGCAGAGCCCAGATACGCAGTATTTT. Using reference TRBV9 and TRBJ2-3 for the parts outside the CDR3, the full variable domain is DSGVTQTPKHLITATGQRVTLRCSPRSGDLSVYWYQQSLDQGLQFLIQYYNGEERAKGNILERFSAQQFPDLHSELNLSSLELGDSALYFCASSRGQSPDTQYFGPGTRLTVL.

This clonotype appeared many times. CDR3 nucleotides: TGCAGCGTTAAGCGGGCCCTAGACCACGAGCAGTACTTC. Translated, it gives CSVKRALDHEQYF. The gene calls are TRBV29-1 and TRBJ2-7, with D possibly being TRBD2 (6 bases). This CDR3 comprises 13 residues. Trimming cost V 5 bases and J 5 bases, with 16 bases left between them. Per germline, CDR1 SQVTM and CDR2 ANQGSEA.

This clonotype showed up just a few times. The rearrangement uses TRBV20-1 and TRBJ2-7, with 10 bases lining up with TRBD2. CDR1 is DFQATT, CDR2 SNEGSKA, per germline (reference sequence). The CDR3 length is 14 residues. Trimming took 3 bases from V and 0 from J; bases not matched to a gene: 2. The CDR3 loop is CSASASGSSYEQYF. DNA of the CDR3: TGCAGTGCTAGCGCTAGCGGGAGCTCCTACGAGCAGTACTTC.

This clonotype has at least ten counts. The CDR3 spells CASSLAAAGHQETQYF. CDR3 nucleotide sequence: TGCGCCAGCAGCTTGGCAGCAGCGGGCCACCAAGAGACCCAGTACTTC. The rearrangement uses TRBV5-1 and TRBJ2-5; maybe TRBD2 (6 bases). The germline V gene has CDR1 SGHRS and CDR2 YFSETQ. Trimming left V 0 bases short and J 0 bases short, with 12 bases between. The CDR3 extends over 16 amino acids. The full variable domain, with the rest looked up from reference TRBV5-1 and TRBJ2-5, is KAGVTQTPRYLIKTRGQQVTLSCSPISGHRSVSWYQQTPGQGLQFLFEYFSETQRNKGNFPGRFSGRQFSNSRSEMNVSTLELGDSALYLCASSLAAAGHQETQYFGPGTRLLVL.

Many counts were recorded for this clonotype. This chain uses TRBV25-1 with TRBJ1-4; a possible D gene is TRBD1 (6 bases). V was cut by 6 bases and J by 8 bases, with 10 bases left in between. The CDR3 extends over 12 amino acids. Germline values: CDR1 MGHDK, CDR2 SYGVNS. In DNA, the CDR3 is TGTGCCAGCAGAAGAGGGACAGAAAAACTGTTTTTT. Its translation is CASRRGTEKLFF.

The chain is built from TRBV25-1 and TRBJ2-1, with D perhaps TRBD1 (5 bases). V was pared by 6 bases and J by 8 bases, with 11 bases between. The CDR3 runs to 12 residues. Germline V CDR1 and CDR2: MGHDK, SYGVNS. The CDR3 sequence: CASRHAGYEQFF. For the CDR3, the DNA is TGTGCCAGCAGACACGCAGGGTATGAGCAGTTCTTC.

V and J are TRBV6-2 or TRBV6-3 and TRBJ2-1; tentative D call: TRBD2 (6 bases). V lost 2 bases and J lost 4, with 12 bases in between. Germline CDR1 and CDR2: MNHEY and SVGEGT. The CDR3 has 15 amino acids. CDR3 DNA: TGTGCCAGCAGTTACCGACTAGTAATTTACAATGAGCAGTTCTTC. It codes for CASSYRLVIYNEQFF.

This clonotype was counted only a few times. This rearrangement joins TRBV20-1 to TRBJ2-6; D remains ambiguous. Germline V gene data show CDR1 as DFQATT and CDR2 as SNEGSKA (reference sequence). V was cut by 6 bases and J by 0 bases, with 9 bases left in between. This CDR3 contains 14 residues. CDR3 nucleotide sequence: TGCAGTGCAGTCCAAGACTCTGGGGCCAACGTCCTGACTTTC. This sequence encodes CSAVQDSGANVLTF.

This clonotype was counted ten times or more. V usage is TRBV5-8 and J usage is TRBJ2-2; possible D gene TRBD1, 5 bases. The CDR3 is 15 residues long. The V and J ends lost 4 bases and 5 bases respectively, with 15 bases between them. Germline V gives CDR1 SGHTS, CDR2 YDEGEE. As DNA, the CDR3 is TGTGCCAGCAGCCTTGGGGCAGGGCCTACCGGGGAGCTGTTTTTT. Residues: CASSLGAGPTGELFF.

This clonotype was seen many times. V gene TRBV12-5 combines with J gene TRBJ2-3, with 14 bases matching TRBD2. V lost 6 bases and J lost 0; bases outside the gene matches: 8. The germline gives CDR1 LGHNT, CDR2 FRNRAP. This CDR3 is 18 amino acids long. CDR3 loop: CASGPRTSGGFSTDTQYF. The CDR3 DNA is TGTGCTAGTGGCCCTCGGACTAGCGGGGGGTTCAGCACAGATACGCAGTATTTT.

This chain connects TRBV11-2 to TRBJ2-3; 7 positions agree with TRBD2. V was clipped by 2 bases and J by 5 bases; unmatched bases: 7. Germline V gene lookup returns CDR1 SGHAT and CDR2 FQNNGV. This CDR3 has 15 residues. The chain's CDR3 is CASSLQTGGVDTQYF. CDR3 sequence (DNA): TGTGCCAGCAGCTTACAAACGGGAGGCGTAGATACGCAGTATTTT.

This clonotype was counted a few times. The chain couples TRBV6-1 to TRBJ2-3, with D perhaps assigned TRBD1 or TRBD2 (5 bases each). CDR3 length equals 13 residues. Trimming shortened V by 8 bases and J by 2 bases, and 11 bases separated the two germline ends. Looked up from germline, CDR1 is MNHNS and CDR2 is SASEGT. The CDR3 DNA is TGTGCCAGCGGGGACCTATACACAGATACGCAGTATTTT. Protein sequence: CASGDLYTDTQYF.

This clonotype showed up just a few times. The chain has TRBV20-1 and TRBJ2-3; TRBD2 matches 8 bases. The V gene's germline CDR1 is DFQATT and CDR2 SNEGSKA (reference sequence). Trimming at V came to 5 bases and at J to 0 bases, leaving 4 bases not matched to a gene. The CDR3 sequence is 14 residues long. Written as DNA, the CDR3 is TGCAGTGCTCCTCCGGGAGGGAGCACAGATACGCAGTATTTT. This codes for CSAPPGGSTDTQYF.

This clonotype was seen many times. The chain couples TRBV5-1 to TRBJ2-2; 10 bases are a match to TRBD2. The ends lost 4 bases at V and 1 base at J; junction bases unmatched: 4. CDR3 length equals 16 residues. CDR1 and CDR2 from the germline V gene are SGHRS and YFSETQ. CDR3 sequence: CASSRRTSGNTGELFF. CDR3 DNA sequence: TGCGCCAGCAGCCGGAGGACTAGCGGGAACACCGGGGAGCTGTTTTTT. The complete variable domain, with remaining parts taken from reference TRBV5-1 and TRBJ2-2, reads KAGVTQTPRYLIKTRGQQVTLSCSPISGHRSVSWYQQTPGQGLQFLFEYFSETQRNKGNFPGRFSGRQFSNSRSEMNVSTLELGDSALYLCASSRRTSGNTGELFFGEGSRLTVL.

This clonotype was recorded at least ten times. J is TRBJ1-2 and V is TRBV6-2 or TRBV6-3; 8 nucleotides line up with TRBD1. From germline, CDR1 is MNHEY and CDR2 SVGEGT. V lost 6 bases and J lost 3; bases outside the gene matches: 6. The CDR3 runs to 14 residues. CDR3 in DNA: TGTGCCAGCAGAGCCTCAGGGGGCGACTATGGCTACACCTTC. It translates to CASRASGGDYGYTF.

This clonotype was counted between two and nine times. DNA of the CDR3: TGTGCCAGCAGCCAAGACTCACCTTTAACGGGAGTGTTGCCAGAGACCCAGTACTTC. As protein: CASSQDSPLTGVLPETQYF. The chain is built from TRBV14 and TRBJ2-5; D possibly corresponds to TRBD2 (6 bases). CDR1 SGHDN and CDR2 FVKESK come from the germline V gene. V was trimmed by 0 bases and J by 4 bases, leaving 24 bases between them. The CDR3 is 19 amino acids.

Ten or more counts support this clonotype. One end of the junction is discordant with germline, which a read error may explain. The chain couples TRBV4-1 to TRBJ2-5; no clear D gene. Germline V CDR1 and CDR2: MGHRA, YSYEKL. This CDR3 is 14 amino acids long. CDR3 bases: TGCGCCAGCAGACAAGTGTCTAACCAAGAGACCCAGTACTTC. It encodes CASRQVSNQETQYF.

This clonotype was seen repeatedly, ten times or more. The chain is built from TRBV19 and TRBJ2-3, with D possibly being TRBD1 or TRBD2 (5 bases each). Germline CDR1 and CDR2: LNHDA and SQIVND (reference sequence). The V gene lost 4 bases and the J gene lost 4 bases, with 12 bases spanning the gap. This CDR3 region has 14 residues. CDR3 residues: CASSRGSWADTQYF. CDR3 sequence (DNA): TGTGCCAGTAGTAGGGGGAGTTGGGCAGATACGCAGTATTTT.

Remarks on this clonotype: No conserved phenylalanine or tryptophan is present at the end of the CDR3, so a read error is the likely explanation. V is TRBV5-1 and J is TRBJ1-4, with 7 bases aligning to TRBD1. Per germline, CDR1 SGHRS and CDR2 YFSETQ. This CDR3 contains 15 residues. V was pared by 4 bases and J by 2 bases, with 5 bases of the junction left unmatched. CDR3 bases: TGCGCCAGCAGCCCCCAGACAGGGACTAATGAAAAACTGTTTTAT. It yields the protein CASSPQTGTNEKLFY.

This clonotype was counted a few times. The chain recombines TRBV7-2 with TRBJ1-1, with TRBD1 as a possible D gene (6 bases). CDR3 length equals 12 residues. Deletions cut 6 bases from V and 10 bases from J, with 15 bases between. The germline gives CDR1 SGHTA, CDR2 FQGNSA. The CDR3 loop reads CASSIDRFGAFF. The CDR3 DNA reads TGTGCCAGCAGTATCGACAGGTTTGGAGCTTTCTTT.

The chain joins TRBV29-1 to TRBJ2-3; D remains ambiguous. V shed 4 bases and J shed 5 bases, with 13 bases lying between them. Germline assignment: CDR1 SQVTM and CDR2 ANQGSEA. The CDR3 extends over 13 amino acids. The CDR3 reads CSVGRLLEDTQYF. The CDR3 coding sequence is TGCAGCGTTGGGCGGTTACTGGAAGATACGCAGTATTTT.

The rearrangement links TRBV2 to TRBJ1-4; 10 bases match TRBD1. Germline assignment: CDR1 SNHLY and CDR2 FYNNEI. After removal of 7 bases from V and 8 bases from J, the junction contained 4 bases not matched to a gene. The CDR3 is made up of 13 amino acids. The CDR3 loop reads CASTDRGGEKLFF. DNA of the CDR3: TGTGCCAGCACGGACAGGGGGGGCGAAAAACTGTTTTTT. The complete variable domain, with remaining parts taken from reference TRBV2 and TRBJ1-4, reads EPEVTQTPSHQVTQMGQEVILRCVPISNHLYFYWYRQILGQKVEFLVSFYNNEISEKSEIFDDQFSVERPDGSNFTLKIRSTKLEDSAMYFCASTDRGGEKLFFGSGTQLSVL.

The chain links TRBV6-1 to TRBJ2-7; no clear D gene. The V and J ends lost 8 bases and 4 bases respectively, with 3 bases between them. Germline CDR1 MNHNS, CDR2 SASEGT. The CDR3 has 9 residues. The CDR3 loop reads CASSYEQYF. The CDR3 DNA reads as TGTGCCAGCTCTTACGAGCAGTACTTC.

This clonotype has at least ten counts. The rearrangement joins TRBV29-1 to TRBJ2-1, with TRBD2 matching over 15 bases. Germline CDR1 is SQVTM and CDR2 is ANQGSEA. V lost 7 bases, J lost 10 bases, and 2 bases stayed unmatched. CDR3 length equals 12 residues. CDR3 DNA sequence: TGCAGCGGGGGACTAGCGGGAGGAGAGCAGTTCTTC. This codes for CSGGLAGGEQFF.

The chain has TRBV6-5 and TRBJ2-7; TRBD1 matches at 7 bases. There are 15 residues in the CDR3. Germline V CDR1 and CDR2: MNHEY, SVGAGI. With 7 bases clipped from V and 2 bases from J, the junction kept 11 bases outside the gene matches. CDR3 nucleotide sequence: TGTGCCAGCACCCACAGACAGGGTCCCACCTACGAGCAGTACTTC. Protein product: CASTHRQGPTYEQYF.

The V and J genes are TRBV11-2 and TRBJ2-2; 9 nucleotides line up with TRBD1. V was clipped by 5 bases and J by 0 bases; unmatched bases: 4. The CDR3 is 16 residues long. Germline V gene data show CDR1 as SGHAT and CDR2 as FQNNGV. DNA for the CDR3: TGTGCCAGCAGCAGCTGGACAGGGGCGAACACCGGGGAGCTGTTTTTT. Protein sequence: CASSSWTGANTGELFF. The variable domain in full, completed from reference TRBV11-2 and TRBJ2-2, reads EAGVAQSPRYKIIEKRQSVAFWCNPISGHATLYWYQQILGQGPKLLIQFQNNGVVDDSQLPKDRFSAERLKGVDSTLKIQPAKLEDSAVYLCASSSWTGANTGELFFGEGSRLTVL.

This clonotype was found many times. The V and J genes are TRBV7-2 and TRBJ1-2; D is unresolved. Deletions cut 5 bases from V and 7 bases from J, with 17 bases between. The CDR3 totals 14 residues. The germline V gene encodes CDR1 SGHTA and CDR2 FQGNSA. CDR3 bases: TGTGCCAGCAGCCCAGAAGCAGGTTTACGTGGCTACACCTTC. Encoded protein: CASSPEAGLRGYTF.

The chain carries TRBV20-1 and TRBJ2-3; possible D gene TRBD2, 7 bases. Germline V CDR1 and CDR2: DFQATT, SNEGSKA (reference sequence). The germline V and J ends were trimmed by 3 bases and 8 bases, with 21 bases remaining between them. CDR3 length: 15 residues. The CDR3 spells CSARRGGALLGTQYF. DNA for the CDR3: TGCAGTGCTAGGCGTGGGGGGGCCTTATTGGGTACGCAGTATTTT.